These T cell receptor beta chains were read from a single sample in a study of somatic mutations in cytotoxic T cells in rheumatoid arthritis. TCRdb's copy holds only in-frame clones and misses some; the assay was immunoSEQ multiplex PCR. The table records 8,500 to 13,000 clones, 79% of them present only once. The specimen sequenced was CD8+ T cells sorted from blood. The receptors originated from an adult with rheumatoid arthritis. The CDR3 runs from the conserved cysteine through the conserved F or W. A D gene is named only where the DNA matches it firmly.

v_gene,d_gene,CDR3aa
TRBV10-3,NA,CAISESKGGVSTEAFF
TRBV2,NA,CASSEGRGQLENIQYF
TRBV4-3,NA,CASSLDGEPRREQYF
TRBV5-5,NA,CASSYAAANEQFF
TRBV7-6,NA,CASSHGLLQETQYF
TRBV5-1,NA,CASSQVGTYEQYF
TRBV10-1,NA,CASSDGWEQFF
TRBV7-8,NA,CASSPWGNFEAFF
TRBV13,NA,CASSTGTEAFF
TRBV5-1,NA,CASSLAQLQGSTYTQYF
TRBV4-3,NA,CASSQDRNPNTGELFF
TRBV2,NA,CASNRQAGAFF
TRBV6-5,TRBD2,CASRLLAGGPNEQFF
TRBV19,NA,CASSIDAPGLSAAFF
TRBV5-1,NA,CASSLRKGADTQYF
TRBV11-3,NA,CASSLAPGRMNTEAFF
TRBV6-1,TRBD1,CASRARQGNTEAFF
TRBV28,NA,CASSFWDLNTEAFF
TRBV30,NA,CAWMVDSGANVLTF
TRBV29-1,NA,CSVDRGSEQFF
TRBV7-2,TRBD2,CASSQLAGGSGELFF
TRBV9,NA,CASSVEAGISYEQYF
TRBV6-6,NA,CASSYVGPREQYF
TRBV13,NA,CASSSDSTDTQYF
TRBV27,NA,CASTVVPNNEQFF